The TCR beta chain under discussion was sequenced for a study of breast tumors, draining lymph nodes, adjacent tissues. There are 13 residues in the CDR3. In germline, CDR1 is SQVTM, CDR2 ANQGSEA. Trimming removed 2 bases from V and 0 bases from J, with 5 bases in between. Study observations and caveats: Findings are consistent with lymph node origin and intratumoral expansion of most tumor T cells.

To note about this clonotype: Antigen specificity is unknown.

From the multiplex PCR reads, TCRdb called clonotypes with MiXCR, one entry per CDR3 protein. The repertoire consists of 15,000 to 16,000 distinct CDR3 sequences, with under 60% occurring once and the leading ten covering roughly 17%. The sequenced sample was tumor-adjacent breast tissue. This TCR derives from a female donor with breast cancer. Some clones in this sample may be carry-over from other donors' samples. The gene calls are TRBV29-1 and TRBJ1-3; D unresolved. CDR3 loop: CSVEQTSGNTIYF. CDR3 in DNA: TGCAGCGTTGAACAGACCTCTGGAAACACCATATATTTT. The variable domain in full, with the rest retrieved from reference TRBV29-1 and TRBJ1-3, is SAVISQKPSRDICQRGTSLTIQCQVDSQVTMMFWYRQQPGQSLTLIATANQGSEATYESGFVIDKFPISRPNLTFSTLTVSNMSPEDSSIYLCSVEQTSGNTIYFGEGSWLTVV.